This TCR beta chain is from a study of cytomegalovirus exposure and HLA in healthy donors. The study's findings and limits: A later analysis by the authors found several of the most significant clusters apparently linked to common viral pathogens.

The PCR contained 60 Vbeta and 13 Jbeta primers. Clones were read by immunoSEQ multiplex PCR, and TCRdb kept only the in-frame ones, dropping some. Altogether about 140,000 clones are present, roughly three fifths being singletons, with the ten largest covering 6.5%. CDR1 is MNHEY and CDR2 is SMNVEV in the germline V gene (reference sequence). V was clipped by 2 bases and J by 0 bases, with 13 bases between them. The CDR3 has 16 amino acids. Notes on this clone: The antigen is not known.

The chain combines TRBV27 with TRBJ1-1; TRBD1 might be the D (6 bases). This TCR came from a woman aged 60 to 75 in good health and CMV-seronegative. The specimen was PBMCs. The CDR3 loop reads CASSLRGAGVNTEAFF. The CDR3 DNA is TGTGCCAGCAGTTTACGGGGGGCAGGGGTGAACACTGAAGCTTTCTTT.